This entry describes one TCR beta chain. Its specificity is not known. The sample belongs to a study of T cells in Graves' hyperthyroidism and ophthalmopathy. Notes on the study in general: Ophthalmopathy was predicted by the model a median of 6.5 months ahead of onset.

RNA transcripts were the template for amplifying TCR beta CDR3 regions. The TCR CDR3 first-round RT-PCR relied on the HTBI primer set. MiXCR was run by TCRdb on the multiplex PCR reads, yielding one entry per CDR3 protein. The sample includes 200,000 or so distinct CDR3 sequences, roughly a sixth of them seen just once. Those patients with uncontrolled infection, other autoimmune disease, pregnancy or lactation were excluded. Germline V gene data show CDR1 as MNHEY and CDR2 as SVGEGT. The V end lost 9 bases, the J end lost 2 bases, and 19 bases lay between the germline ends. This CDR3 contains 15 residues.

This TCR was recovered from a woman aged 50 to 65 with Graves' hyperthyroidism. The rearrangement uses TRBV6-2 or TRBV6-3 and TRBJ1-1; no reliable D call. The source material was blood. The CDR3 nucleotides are TGTGCCAGTAGTCCTGGAACGGGAATAAACACTGAAGCTTTCTTT. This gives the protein CASSPGTGINTEAFF.